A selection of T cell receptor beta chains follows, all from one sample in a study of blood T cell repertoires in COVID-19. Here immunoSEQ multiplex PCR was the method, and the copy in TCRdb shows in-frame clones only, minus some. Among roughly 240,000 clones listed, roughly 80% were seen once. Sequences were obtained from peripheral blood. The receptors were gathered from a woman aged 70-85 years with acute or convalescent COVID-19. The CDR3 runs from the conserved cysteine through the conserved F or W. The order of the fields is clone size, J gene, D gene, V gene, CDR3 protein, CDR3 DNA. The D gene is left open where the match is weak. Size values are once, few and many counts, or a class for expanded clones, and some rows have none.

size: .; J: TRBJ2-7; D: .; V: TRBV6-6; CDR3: CASSRTSHPSNEQYF; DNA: TGTGCCAGCAGTCGGACATCCCACCCAAGTAACGAGCAGTACTTC
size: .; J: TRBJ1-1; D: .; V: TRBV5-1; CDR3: CASSLVGDTEAFF; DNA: TGCGCCAGCAGCTTAGTCGGGGACACTGAAGCTTTCTTT
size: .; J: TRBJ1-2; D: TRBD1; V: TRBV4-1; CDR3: CASSQDGTASNYGYTF; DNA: TGCGCCAGCAGCCAAGACGGGACAGCCAGTAACTATGGCTACACCTTC
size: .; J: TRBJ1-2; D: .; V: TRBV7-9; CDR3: CASSHEGHLILYGYTF; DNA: TGTGCCAGCAGCCACGAAGGACACTTAATATTATATGGCTACACCTTC
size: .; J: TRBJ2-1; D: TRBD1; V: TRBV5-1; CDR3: CASSLASRGQQGNEQFF; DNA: TGCGCCAGCAGCTTGGCCTCAAGGGGCCAACAGGGGAATGAGCAGTTCTTC
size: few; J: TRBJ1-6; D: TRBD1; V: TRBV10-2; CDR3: CASSVGQAYNSPLHF; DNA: TGCGCCAGCAGTGTGGGACAGGCGTATAATTCACCCCTCCACTTT
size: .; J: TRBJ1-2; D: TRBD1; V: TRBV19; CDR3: CASSIPDRVNGYTF; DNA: TGTGCCAGTAGTATCCCCGACAGGGTCAATGGCTACACCTTC
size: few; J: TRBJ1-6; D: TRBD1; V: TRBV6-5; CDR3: CATWGQGGSPLHF; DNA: TGTGCCACCTGGGGGCAGGGGGGATCACCCCTCCACTTT
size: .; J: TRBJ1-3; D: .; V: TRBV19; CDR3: CASSIEPRDMGYTIYF; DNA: TGTGCCAGTAGTATCGAGCCCCGGGACATGGGGTACACCATATATTTT
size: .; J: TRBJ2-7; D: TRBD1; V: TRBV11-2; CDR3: CASSPTGGIYEQYF; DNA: TGTGCCAGCAGCCCGACAGGGGGCATTTACGAGCAGTACTTC
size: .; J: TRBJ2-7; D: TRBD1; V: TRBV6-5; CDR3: CASSYSPGGSYEQYF; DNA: TGTGCCAGCAGTTACTCGCCAGGGGGAAGCTACGAGCAGTACTTC
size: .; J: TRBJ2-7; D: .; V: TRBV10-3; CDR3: CAISGGETRLSYEQYF; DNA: TGTGCCATCAGTGGGGGGGAAACTCGCCTGTCCTACGAGCAGTACTTC
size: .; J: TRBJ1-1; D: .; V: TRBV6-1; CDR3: CASSESVLFTEAFF; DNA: TGTGCCAGCAGTGAATCAGTCTTGTTCACTGAAGCTTTCTTT
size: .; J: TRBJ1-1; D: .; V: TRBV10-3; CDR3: CAAVANTEAFF; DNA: TGTGCCGCCGTGGCGAACACTGAAGCTTTCTTT
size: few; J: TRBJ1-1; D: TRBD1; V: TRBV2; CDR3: CASSELPGGSTEAFF; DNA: TGTGCCAGCAGTGAACTTCCAGGGGGCTCAACTGAAGCTTTCTTT
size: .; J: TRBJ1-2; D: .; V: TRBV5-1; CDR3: CASSLGTDYGYTF; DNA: TGCGCCAGCAGCTTGGGCACAGACTATGGCTACACCTTC
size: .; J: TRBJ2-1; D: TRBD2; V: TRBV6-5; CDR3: CASSFSRTSGGTEQFF; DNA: TGTGCCAGCAGTTTTTCAAGGACTAGCGGGGGTACTGAGCAGTTCTTC
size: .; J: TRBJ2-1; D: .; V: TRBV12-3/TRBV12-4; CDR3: CASSFSLQGMKFF; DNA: TGTGCCAGCAGTTTTTCTCTCCAGGGTATGAAGTTCTTC
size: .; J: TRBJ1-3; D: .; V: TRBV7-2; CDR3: CASSLAGTTGNTIYF; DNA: TGTGCCAGCAGCTTAGCCGGGACAACTGGAAACACCATATATTTT
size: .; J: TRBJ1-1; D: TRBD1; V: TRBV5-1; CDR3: CASSSTGVNTEAFF; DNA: TGCGCCAGCAGCAGTACAGGGGTAAACACTGAAGCTTTCTTT
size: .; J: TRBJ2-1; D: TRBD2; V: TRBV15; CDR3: CATSRNRLAGLNEQFF; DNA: TGTGCCACCAGCAGGAACCGACTAGCGGGGCTCAATGAGCAGTTCTTC
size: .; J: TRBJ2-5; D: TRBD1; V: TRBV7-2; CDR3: CASSSEGQGAETQYF; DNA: TGTGCCAGCAGCTCAGAAGGACAGGGAGCAGAGACCCAGTACTTC
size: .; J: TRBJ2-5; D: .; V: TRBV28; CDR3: CASSLLPSGVRETQYF; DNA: TGTGCCAGCAGTTTACTCCCGAGCGGCGTCCGCGAGACCCAGTACTTC
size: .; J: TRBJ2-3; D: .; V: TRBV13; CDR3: CASSPHNTDTQYF; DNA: TGTGCCAGCAGCCCCCACAACACAGATACGCAGTATTTT
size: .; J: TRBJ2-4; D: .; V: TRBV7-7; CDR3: CASSLTRENIQYF; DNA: TGTGCCAGCAGCTTAACCAGGGAAAACATTCAGTACTTC
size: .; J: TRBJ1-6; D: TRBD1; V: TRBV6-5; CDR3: CASSLRGPNSPLHF; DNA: TGTGCCAGCAGCCTCAGGGGGCCTAATTCACCCCTCCACTTT
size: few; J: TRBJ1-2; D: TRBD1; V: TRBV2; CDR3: CASELPTGGHLYGYTF; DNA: TGTGCCAGCGAACTACCGACAGGGGGCCACCTCTATGGCTACACCTTC
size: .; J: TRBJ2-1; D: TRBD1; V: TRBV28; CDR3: CASSPRDRVQSSYNEQFF; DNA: TGTGCCAGCAGTCCCCGGGACAGGGTACAAAGCTCCTACAATGAGCAGTTCTTC
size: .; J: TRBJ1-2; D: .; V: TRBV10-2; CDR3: CASRINTGLYGYTF; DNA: TGCGCCAGCAGGATTAACACAGGTCTCTATGGCTACACCTTC
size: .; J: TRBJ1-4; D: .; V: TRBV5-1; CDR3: CASRVTATNEKLFF; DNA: TGCGCCAGCAGGGTAACAGCAACTAATGAAAAACTGTTTTTT
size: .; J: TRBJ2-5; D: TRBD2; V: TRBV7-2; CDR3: CASSLEVLAGGRETQYF; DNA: TGTGCCAGCAGCTTAGAGGTGCTAGCGGGGGGGCGTGAGACCCAGTACTTC
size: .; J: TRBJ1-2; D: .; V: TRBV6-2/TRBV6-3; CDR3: CASSLDSLIDGYTF; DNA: TGTGCCAGCAGTTTGGACAGCTTAATCGATGGCTACACCTTC
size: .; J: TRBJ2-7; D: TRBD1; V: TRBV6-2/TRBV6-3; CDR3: CASSNPGTGISYEQYF; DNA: TGTGCCAGCAGCAATCCCGGGACAGGGATTTCCTACGAGCAGTACTTC
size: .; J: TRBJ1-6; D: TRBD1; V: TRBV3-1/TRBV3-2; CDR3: CASSQDIQTGRNSPLHF; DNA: TGTGCCAGCAGCCAAGATATCCAGACAGGGCGGAATTCACCCCTCCACTTT
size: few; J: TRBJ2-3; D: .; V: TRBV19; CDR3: CASSFPSTDTQYF; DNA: TGTGCCAGTAGTTTCCCTAGCACAGATACGCAGTATTTT
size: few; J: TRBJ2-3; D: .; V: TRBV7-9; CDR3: CASSLDLTDTQYF; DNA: TGTGCCAGCAGCTTAGATTTAACAGATACGCAGTATTTT
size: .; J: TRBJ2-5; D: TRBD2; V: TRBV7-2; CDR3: CASSLTQRGAKETQYF; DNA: TGTGCCAGCAGCTTAACCCAGCGGGGGGCAAAAGAGACCCAGTACTTC
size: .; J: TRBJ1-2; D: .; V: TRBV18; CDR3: CASSPKEGNYGYTF; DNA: TGTGCCAGCTCACCCAAGGAGGGTAACTATGGCTACACCTTC
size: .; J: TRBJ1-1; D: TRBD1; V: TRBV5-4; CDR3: CASSSGTGMGGTNTEAFF; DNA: TGTGCCAGCAGCTCGGGGACAGGGATGGGGGGAACGAACACTGAAGCTTTCTTT
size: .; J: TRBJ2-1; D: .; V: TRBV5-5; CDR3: CASSPGIASYNEQFF; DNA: TGTGCCAGCAGCCCCGGTATAGCCTCCTACAATGAGCAGTTCTTC
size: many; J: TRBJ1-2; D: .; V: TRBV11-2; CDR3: CASSLDGGFYGYTF; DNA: TGTGCCAGCAGCTTAGATGGAGGGTTTTATGGCTACACCTTC
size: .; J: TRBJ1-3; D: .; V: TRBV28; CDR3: CASSLRGNTIYF; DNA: TGTGCCAGCAGTTTGAGGGGAAACACCATATATTTT
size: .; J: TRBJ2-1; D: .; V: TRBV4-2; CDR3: CASSQEVGGRLNEQFF; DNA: TGTGCCAGCAGCCAAGAAGTGGGGGGACGACTCAATGAGCAGTTCTTC
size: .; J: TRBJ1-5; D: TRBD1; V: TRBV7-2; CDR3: CASSRRQGLNQPQHF; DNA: TGTGCCAGCAGCCGGCGACAGGGTTTGAATCAGCCCCAGCATTTT
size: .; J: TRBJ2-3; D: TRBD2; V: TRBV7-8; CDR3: CASTSGRTSGGSTDTQYF; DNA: TGTGCCAGCACGTCCGGCCGGACTAGCGGGGGGAGCACAGATACGCAGTATTTT
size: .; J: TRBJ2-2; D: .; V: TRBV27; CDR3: CASRDSPNTGELFF; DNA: TGTGCCAGCAGAGACTCACCGAACACCGGGGAGCTGTTTTTT
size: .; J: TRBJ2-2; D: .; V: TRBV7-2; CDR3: CASSLYSTTGELFF; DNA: TGTGCCAGCAGCTTATATTCGACTACCGGGGAGCTGTTTTTT
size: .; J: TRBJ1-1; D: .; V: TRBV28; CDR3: CASSLQETEAFF; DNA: TGTGCCAGCAGTTTACAGGAAACTGAAGCTTTCTTT
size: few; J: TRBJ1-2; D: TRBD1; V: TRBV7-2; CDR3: CASSLRTGNVYGYTF; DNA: TGTGCCAGCAGCCTCAGGACAGGGAATGTATATGGCTACACCTTC
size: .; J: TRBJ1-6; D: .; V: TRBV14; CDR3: CASSERTGYNSPLHF; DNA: TGTGCCAGCAGCGAAAGAACAGGGTATAATTCACCCCTCCACTTT
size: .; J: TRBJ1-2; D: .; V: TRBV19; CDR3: CASSMEGFYGYTF; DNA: TGTGCCAGTAGTATGGAGGGGTTCTATGGCTACACCTTC
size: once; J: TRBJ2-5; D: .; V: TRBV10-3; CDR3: CAISGQGQETQYF; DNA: TGTGCCATCAGCGGCCAGGGTCAAGAGACCCAGTACTTC